Listed below are T cell receptor beta chains from one sample, sequenced in a study of blood T cell repertoires in COVID-19. The protocol was immunoSEQ multiplex PCR, while the TCRdb copy is restricted to in-frame clones and leaves out a portion. The sample carries about 140,000 clones, 85% to 90% recorded once. The sequencing input was peripheral blood. These receptors were obtained from a woman aged 60-75 years with acute or convalescent COVID-19. The CDR3 runs from the conserved cysteine through the conserved F or W. Fields, in order: J gene, V gene, clone size, D gene, CDR3 DNA, CDR3 protein. D genes are given only for firm matches. Size values are once, few and many counts, or a class for expanded clones, and some rows have none.

>TRBJ2-1|TRBV7-8|.|.
TGTGCCAGCAGCTTCTCTGGGTACGGGAACAATGAGCAGTTCTTC
CASSFSGYGNNEQFF
>TRBJ1-6|TRBV27|.|TRBD1
TGTGCCAGCAGTTCCTTGACAGGGAGAGTTGGATCTCCCCTCCACTTT
CASSSLTGRVGSPLHF
>TRBJ2-1|TRBV4-1|.|.
TGCGCCAGCAGCCAAGGACTTCGGGAATACAATGAGCAGTTCTTC
CASSQGLREYNEQFF
>TRBJ1-2|TRBV12-3/TRBV12-4|.|.
TGTGCCAGCAGTGAAAACATCTATGGCTACACCTTC
CASSENIYGYTF
>TRBJ2-1|TRBV10-1|few|TRBD2
TGCGCCAGCAGTGAGGAGCGGGGGATTTCCTACAATGAGCAGTTCTTC
CASSEERGISYNEQFF
>TRBJ2-2|TRBV19|.|TRBD1
TGTGCCAGTAGGACAGGGGGCCTAAACACCGGGGAGCTGTTTTTT
CASRTGGLNTGELFF
>TRBJ1-2|TRBV4-1|many|TRBD1
TGCGCCAGCAGCCAAGCCCAGGGACAGGGGGACTATGGCTACACCTTC
CASSQAQGQGDYGYTF
>TRBJ1-6|TRBV5-5|.|.
TGTGCCAGCAGCTTGGGAGACTCAAATTCACCCCTCCACTTT
CASSLGDSNSPLHF
>TRBJ1-2|TRBV14|.|TRBD1
TGTGCCAGCAGCCAAGATGTCCGGACAGGCTATGGCTACACCTTC
CASSQDVRTGYGYTF
>TRBJ1-2|TRBV6-5|.|TRBD1
TGTGCCAGCAGTAGGGACAGTGCCTATGGCTACACCTTC
CASSRDSAYGYTF
>TRBJ2-5|TRBV7-2|.|TRBD2
TGTGCCAGCAGCTTAGCGGGGGGGTTTACGGAGACCCAGTACTTC
CASSLAGGFTETQYF
>TRBJ1-2|TRBV6-5|.|.
TGTGCCAGCGGGACCCCGGGACACCTCTATGGCTACACCTTC
CASGTPGHLYGYTF
>TRBJ2-3|TRBV29-1|once|.
TGCAGCGTTGCCGGAGCGAGCGGGACAGATACGCAGTATTTT
CSVAGASGTDTQYF
>TRBJ2-4|TRBV19|.|.
TGTGCCAGTAGTTCCCGACAGAAAAACATTCAGTACTTC
CASSSRQKNIQYF
>TRBJ1-3|TRBV6-2/TRBV6-3|.|TRBD1
TGTGCCAGCAGCCCCCTCGCAGGGGGCTATGGAAACACCATATATTTT
CASSPLAGGYGNTIYF
>TRBJ2-1|TRBV6-6|.|TRBD2
TGTGCCAGCAGTTACAGTTCGAGGGAGGGGAAGTTCTTC
CASSYSSREGKFF
>TRBJ2-5|TRBV25-1|.|.
TGTGCCACCTCGCGGATGGTGACCCAGTACTTC
CATSRMVTQYF
>TRBJ2-3|TRBV5-1|.|.
TGCGCCAGCAGCTTGGCGGGGGTGAGCACAGATACGCAGTATTTT
CASSLAGVSTDTQYF
>TRBJ2-1|TRBV20-1|.|.
TGCAGTGCTAGACGGAGCGATGAGCAGTTCTTC
CSARRSDEQFF
>TRBJ2-1|TRBV27|.|.
TGTGCCAGCAGTCGCTTCCCGAGGGGGATGCGGCTCTTC
CASSRFPRGMRLF
>TRBJ2-7|TRBV25-1|.|.
TGTGCCAGCAGTGAGTTGACTCTCCACTTC
CASSELTLHF
>TRBJ2-5|TRBV2|.|.
TGTGCCAGCAGTGGAGCAGCGGCGGAGACCCAGTACTTC
CASSGAAAETQYF
>TRBJ2-3|TRBV5-1|once|.
TGCGCCAGCAGCCCGGACACACACACAGATACGCAGTATTTT
CASSPDTHTDTQYF
>TRBJ2-7|TRBV28|.|.
TGTGCCAGCAGTTTAGGTTACAGCTCCTACGAGCAGTACTTC
CASSLGYSSYEQYF
>TRBJ1-3|TRBV11-2|.|TRBD1
TGTGCCAGCAGCCAGGGACAGGGTGGATACACCATATATTTT
CASSQGQGGYTIYF
>TRBJ1-6|TRBV9|.|.
TGTGCCAGCAGCAAAGGACAGTCCTCCTATAATTCACCCCTCCACTTT
CASSKGQSSYNSPLHF
>TRBJ2-4|TRBV7-2|.|.
TGTGCCAGCAGCTTAGGTCCGGGGGTGAACATTCAGTACTTC
CASSLGPGVNIQYF
>TRBJ2-5|TRBV15|many|.
TGTGCCACCAGCAGAGATCAGGGACAAGAGACCCAGTACTTC
CATSRDQGQETQYF
>TRBJ2-5|TRBV30|.|TRBD2
TGTGCCTGGAGTCCTGCGGGGGTACCGGGAGAGACCCAGTACTTC
CAWSPAGVPGETQYF
>TRBJ2-1|TRBV12-5|.|TRBD1
TGTGCTAGTGTTCCCGGACAGGCCTACAATGAGCAGTTCTTC
CASVPGQAYNEQFF
>TRBJ2-7|TRBV6-5|.|.
TGTGCCAGCAGTTTGAGGGAGGCCTACGAGCAGTACTTC
CASSLREAYEQYF
>TRBJ2-7|TRBV28|.|.
TGTGCCATAGGTCTCGGGAGCTCCTACGAGCAGTACTTC
CAIGLGSSYEQYF
>TRBJ2-1|TRBV6-5|.|TRBD1
TGTGCCAGCACACTAGGACAGGGGATGCACAATGAGCAGTTCTTC
CASTLGQGMHNEQFF
>TRBJ2-5|TRBV9|.|TRBD2
TGTGCCAGCAGCGTCAATAGCGGGGGGGCTACGGAGACCCAGTACTTC
CASSVNSGGATETQYF
>TRBJ2-3|TRBV2|once|.
TGTGCCAGCAGTGAAACGGACACCCTGGGCCCAGATACGCAGTATTTT
CASSETDTLGPDTQYF
>TRBJ2-5|TRBV5-1|.|TRBD2
TGCGCCAGCAGCTTGGCCGGGGGGACAGAGACCCAGTACTTC
CASSLAGGTETQYF
>TRBJ1-5|TRBV19|.|.
TGTGCCAGTACCCCGGCCGACAGCTTTTCCTACCTTGGCAATCAGCCCCAGCATTTT
CASTPADSFSYLGNQPQHF
>TRBJ1-2|TRBV24-1|.|.
TGTGCCACCAGTGACCATAACTATGGCTACACCTTC
CATSDHNYGYTF
>TRBJ2-3|TRBV12-3/TRBV12-4|.|.
TGTGCCAGCAGCACTTTGGATACGCAGTATTTT
CASSTLDTQYF
>TRBJ2-1|TRBV10-1|.|TRBD1
TGCGCCAGCAGCACTCCGGACAGGGACAATGAGCAGTTCTTC
CASSTPDRDNEQFF
>TRBJ2-3|TRBV5-1|.|TRBD2
TGCGCCAGCAGCTCGGGGCGTGGACTAGCTAACTCAGATACGCAGTATTTT
CASSSGRGLANSDTQYF
>TRBJ1-2|TRBV20-1|.|.
TGCAGTGGTCGACAGGACTATGGCTACACCTTC
CSGRQDYGYTF
>TRBJ2-3|TRBV5-8|.|.
TGTGCCAGCAGCTTTCTGGCCCGTTCCACAGATACGCAGTATTTT
CASSFLARSTDTQYF
>TRBJ2-7|TRBV27|.|.
TGTGCCAGCAGTTCCGGGACACCCTCCTACGAGCAGTACTTC
CASSSGTPSYEQYF
>TRBJ2-5|TRBV5-4|.|TRBD2
TGTGCCAGCAGCTTGGCTCCTAGCGGGGGGGCTGCTGAGACCCAGTACTTC
CASSLAPSGGAAETQYF
>TRBJ2-1|TRBV9|.|TRBD1
TGTGCCAGCAGCGCGACAGGGGGGTACAATGAGCAGTTCTTC
CASSATGGYNEQFF
>TRBJ2-4|TRBV30|.|TRBD1
TGTGCCTGGAGCCGAAGGACAGGGATGAGTTGGGAAAACATTCAGTACTTC
CAWSRRTGMSWENIQYF
>TRBJ1-6|TRBV6-5|.|TRBD1
TGTGCCAGCAGTTACGGGACAGGAAGTAATTCACCCCTCCACTTT
CASSYGTGSNSPLHF
>TRBJ2-5|TRBV19|.|TRBD2
TGTGCCAGTAGTTCCGGACTAGCGGAGACCCAGTACTTC
CASSSGLAETQYF
>TRBJ2-3|TRBV4-2|.|TRBD2
TGTGCCAGCAGCCAAGCCGGGACTAGCGGCACAGATACGCAGTATTTT
CASSQAGTSGTDTQYF
>TRBJ2-7|TRBV3-1/TRBV3-2|few|.
TGTGCCAGCAGCCAAGGTCGTTGGACCGCGGGTGAGCAGTACTTC
CASSQGRWTAGEQYF
>TRBJ2-2|TRBV13|.|TRBD2
TGTGCCAGCAGCTTAAGCCGCGGGAGGATCGCCGGGGAGCTGTTTTTT
CASSLSRGRIAGELFF
>TRBJ2-7|TRBV28|.|.
TGTGCCAGCAGCTCGACAGTCTACGAGCAGTACTTC
CASSSTVYEQYF